The 22 T cell receptor beta chains listed next were all sequenced from one sample in a study of blood T cells in healthy people across ages. It was with a sample-barcoded 5' primer and a J-beta primer mix that a second PCR of about 7 to 12 cycles was run. TCRdb reanalysed the 5' RACE reads using MiXCR and keeps one entry per CDR3 protein. The table lists over 600,000 distinct CDR3 sequences, over 20% of them singletons, with approximately 3.7% in the top ten. Sequencing input: blood. The source is a man in his 70s in good health.

The rearrangement links TRBV14 to TRBJ2-2; D might be TRBD2 (5 bases). The length of the CDR3 is 14 residues. The germline CDR1 and CDR2 sequences are SGHDN and FVKESK. The V and J ends lost 0 bases and 5 bases respectively, with 7 bases between them. CDR3 sequence reads: CASSQDRGTGELFF. CDR3 DNA sequence: TGTGCCAGCAGCCAAGACCGGGGAACCGGGGAGCTGTTTTTT.

The chain couples TRBV29-1 to TRBJ2-2; 8 nucleotides align to TRBD1. Germline CDR1 and CDR2: SQVTM and ANQGSEA. The length of the CDR3 is 14 residues. The ends lost 4 bases at V and 1 base at J; junction bases unmatched: 2. CDR3 sequence (DNA): TGCAGCGTTGTGGGGACAGGGAACACCGGGGAGCTGTTTTTT. Translation gives CSVVGTGNTGELFF.

This clonotype occurred a few times. Here the CDR3 DNA reads TGTGCCAGCACAGGGAGTGCCACCGGGGAGCTGTTTTTT. This sequence encodes CASTGSATGELFF. The V gene is TRBV7-6, the J gene TRBJ2-2, with D tentatively TRBD1 or TRBD2 (5 bases each). The CDR3 is made up of 13 amino acids. V lost 7 bases to trimming and J lost 4 bases, with 10 bases between them. Germline V gene sequence: CDR1 SGHVS, CDR2 FNYEAQ.

The V gene is TRBV28, the J gene TRBJ1-4, with 8 positions matching TRBD1. Germline CDR1 and CDR2: MDHEN and SYDVKM. With 6 bases clipped from V and 0 bases from J, the junction kept 3 bases outside the gene matches. This CDR3 has 15 amino acids. CDR3 loop: CASRPQGATNEKLFF. DNA of the CDR3: TGTGCCAGCAGACCACAGGGGGCAACTAATGAAAAACTGTTTTTT. Combining the CDR3 with reference TRBV28 and TRBJ1-4 gives the whole variable domain DVKVTQSSRYLVKRTGEKVFLECVQDMDHENMFWYRQDPGLGLRLIYFSYDVKMKEKGDIPEGYSVSREKKERFSLILESASTNQTSMYLCASRPQGATNEKLFFGSGTQLSVL.

This clonotype showed up just a few times. The V call is TRBV27, the J call TRBJ1-5; 7 nucleotides align to TRBD1. CDR3 length equals 15 residues. Germline-derived CDR1 and CDR2 are MNHEY and SMNVEV (reference sequence). V trimming: 3 bases; J trimming: 6 bases; junction bases outside the gene matches: 8. DNA for the CDR3: TGTGCCAGCAGTTTCTCGGGGGACAGAGGTCAGCCCCAGCATTTT. As protein: CASSFSGDRGQPQHF.

The chain carries TRBV5-1 and TRBJ2-7; D is perhaps TRBD1 (6 bases). The CDR3 is made up of 13 amino acids. Trimming shortened V by 4 bases and J by 6 bases, and 14 bases separated the two germline ends. In germline, CDR1 is SGHRS, CDR2 YFSETQ. CDR3 region: CASSPDSTAEQYF. CDR3 coding DNA: TGCGCCAGCAGCCCGGACAGTACGGCCGAGCAGTACTTC.

The genes are TRBV7-9 and TRBJ2-5, with 8 nucleotides matching TRBD2. The assigned J gene may be wrong: the sequence end matches TRBJ2-7 better. This CDR3 region has 15 residues. Per the germline V gene, CDR1 is SEHNR and CDR2 is FQNEAQ (reference sequence). The CDR3, as DNA: TGTGCCAGCAGCTTAGCGTTGGGACTAGTAAACGAGCAGTACTTC. Its protein is CASSLALGLVNEQYF.

Regarding this clonotype: One end of the junction does not line up with germline, which may come from a read error. The chain employs TRBV20-1 and TRBJ2-3, with D tentatively TRBD2 (6 bases). This CDR3 has 15 residues. CDR1 is DFQATT and CDR2 is SNEGSKA in the germline V gene (reference sequence). The CDR3 reads CSANLGYGSTGTQYF. In nucleotides, the CDR3 is TGCAGTGCTAACCTGGGCTACGGGAGCACAGGTACGCAGTATTTT.

This clonotype was observed a few times. The gene calls are TRBV9 and TRBJ2-5, with TRBD2 as a possible D gene (5 bases). V was clipped by 4 bases and J by 2 bases, with 9 bases between them. CDR3 length equals 13 residues. The germline CDR1 and CDR2 sequences are SGDLS and YYNGEE. CDR3 loop: CASSNGIQETQYF. Written as DNA, the CDR3 is TGTGCCAGCAGCAACGGGATTCAAGAGACCCAGTACTTC. Using reference TRBV9 and TRBJ2-5 for the parts outside the CDR3, the full variable domain is DSGVTQTPKHLITATGQRVTLRCSPRSGDLSVYWYQQSLDQGLQFLIQYYNGEERAKGNILERFSAQQFPDLHSELNLSSLELGDSALYFCASSNGIQETQYFGPGTRLLVL.

This sequence joins TRBV30 and TRBJ2-5; maybe TRBD1 (5 bases). CDR3 size: 14 residues. V was trimmed by 4 bases and J by 2 bases, leaving 14 bases between them. Germline lookup yields CDR1 GTSNPN and CDR2 SVGIG (reference sequence). Here the CDR3 DNA reads TGTGCCTGGACCAAGGGGATACTTCAAGAGACCCAGTACTTC. This translates into CAWTKGILQETQYF.

J is TRBJ2-1 and V is TRBV10-3; a possible D gene is TRBD1 (5 bases). The tail of the sequence fits TRBJ2-7 better, so the J call may be wrong. CDR3 length: 15 amino acids. CDR1 ENHRY and CDR2 SYGVKD come from the germline V gene. The CDR3 loop is CAISDPSKDTYEQYF. Written as DNA, the CDR3 is TGTGCCATCAGTGATCCCTCTAAGGACACCTACGAGCAGTACTTC.

This clonotype showed up many times. The chain couples TRBV28 to TRBJ2-5, with 8 bases matching TRBD2. The CDR3 is 14 residues long. Trimming took 3 bases from V and 3 from J; bases not matched to a gene: 3. Germline CDR1 and CDR2: MDHEN and SYDVKM. This CDR3 reads CASSFGLAKETQYF. DNA of the CDR3: TGTGCCAGCAGTTTCGGACTAGCTAAAGAGACCCAGTACTTC.

This chain uses TRBV20-1 with TRBJ2-7; 7 bases are shared with TRBD2. Germline V gene data show CDR1 as DFQATT and CDR2 as SNEGSKA (reference sequence). J lost 1 base, V lost 1 base, and 1 base had no gene match. CDR3 length: 13 amino acids. This CDR3 is CSARVSGSYEQYF. For the CDR3, the DNA is TGCAGTGCTAGAGTTAGCGGGTCCTACGAGCAGTACTTC.

This clonotype appeared a few times. The chain employs TRBV20-1 and TRBJ1-1; D is uncertain. The germline V and J ends were trimmed by 1 base and 2 bases, with 8 bases remaining between them. The CDR3 contains 13 residues. Per germline, CDR1 DFQATT and CDR2 SNEGSKA (reference sequence). CDR3 nucleotide sequence: TGCAGTGCTAGAGGGACGCAAAACACTGAAGCTTTCTTT. This gives the protein CSARGTQNTEAFF.

The chain uses TRBV12-3 or TRBV12-4 and TRBJ2-1; TRBD1 matches at 7 bases. The CDR3 spans 14 residues. V lost 3 bases, J lost 3 bases, and 2 bases stayed unmatched. The CDR3 DNA follows: TGTGCCAGCAGTTTTGGACAGGACTACAATGAGCAGTTCTTC. Encoded protein: CASSFGQDYNEQFF.

This clonotype was counted at least ten times. J is TRBJ2-7 and V is TRBV5-1; 7 bases fit TRBD1. CDR1 SGHRS and CDR2 YFSETQ come from the germline V gene. The trim removed 3 bases at V and 0 bases at J, leaving 3 bases unmatched. The CDR3 extends over 14 amino acids. CDR3 DNA: TGCGCCAGCAGCTCTGGGACAGTCTCCTACGAGCAGTACTTC. Protein sequence: CASSSGTVSYEQYF.

This clonotype came up many times. This CDR3 is CAISVGQGYEQYF. The DNA for the CDR3 is TGTGCCATCAGCGTTGGACAGGGCTACGAGCAGTACTTC. This chain connects TRBV10-3 to TRBJ2-7; 8 bases match TRBD1. The junction had 4 bases not matched to a gene; V was cut back by 6 bases and J by 3 bases. Germline CDR1 reads ENHRY; CDR2 reads SYGVKD. This CDR3 contains 13 residues.

This clonotype was seen at least ten times. This sequence joins TRBV5-5 and TRBJ2-7; 13 bases map to TRBD2. The germline V gene has CDR1 SGHKS and CDR2 YYEKEE (reference sequence). J gave up 2 bases and V 3 bases, and 8 bases lay outside the gene matches. The CDR3 length is 17 residues. CDR3: CASSWRTSGSPPYEQYF. CDR3 coding DNA: TGTGCCAGCAGCTGGAGGACTAGCGGGAGCCCACCCTACGAGCAGTACTTC. The whole variable domain, filled in from reference TRBV5-5 and TRBJ2-7, reads DAGVTQSPTHLIKTRGQQVTLRCSPISGHKSVSWYQQVLGQGPQFIFQYYEKEERGRGNFPDRFSARQFPNYSSELNVNALLLGDSALYLCASSWRTSGSPPYEQYFGPGTRLTVT.

This clonotype appeared a single time. V is TRBV20-1 and J is TRBJ2-1, with 11 bases matching TRBD2. Trimming removed 6 bases from V and 6 bases from J; junction bases left unmatched: 4. The germline CDR1 and CDR2 sequences are DFQATT and SNEGSKA (reference sequence). The CDR3 is 13 amino acids. The CDR3 DNA is TGCAGTGCACTAGCGGGGGTGGGCAATGAGCAGTTCTTC. This sequence encodes CSALAGVGNEQFF.

This clonotype turned up a few times. The CDR3 coding sequence is TGCAGTGCTAGAGATCCGACTAGCGGGAGCCGAGAGACCCAGTACTTC. Translating it yields CSARDPTSGSRETQYF. The V call is TRBV20-1, the J call TRBJ2-5, with TRBD2 identical over 12 bases. This CDR3 has 16 amino acids. V gave up 0 bases and J gave up 4 bases; unmatched junction bases: 6. Germline-derived CDR1 and CDR2 are DFQATT and SNEGSKA (reference sequence).

This clonotype came up a few times. The chain joins TRBV6-6 to TRBJ1-1, with 7 nucleotides matching TRBD1. The ends lost 6 bases at V and 8 bases at J; junction bases unmatched: 3. The CDR3 extends over 11 amino acids. Germline V lookup: CDR1 MNHNY, CDR2 SVGAGI (reference sequence). In nucleotides, the CDR3 is TGTGCCAGCAGAACGGACAGGGAAGCTTTCTTT. Protein product: CASRTDREAFF.

This clonotype was counted between two and nine times. This chain connects TRBV28 to TRBJ1-4, with D tentatively TRBD1 (5 bases). Trimming took off 3 bases at V and 6 bases at J, with 11 bases between the two ends. Looked up from germline, CDR1 is MDHEN and CDR2 is SYDVKM. The CDR3 extends over 14 amino acids. The CDR3 DNA reads as TGTGCCAGCAGTTTGGTCAGGGTTGATGAAAAACTGTTTTTT. Amino acids: CASSLVRVDEKLFF.